Sequencing of this TCR beta chain was carried out in a study of cytomegalovirus exposure and HLA in healthy donors. Using immunoSEQ multiplex PCR, the repertoire was profiled, and TCRdb retains in-frame clones only, with some absent. The sample has approximately 140,000 clones, 70% to 90% seen once. The study drew the donors from its roughly 130-subject validation cohort, separate from the roughly 670-subject first cohort. Findings of the study overall: The listing of roughly 160 TCR beta chains classed them as cytomegalovirus-associated.

As to this clone: As yet, its antigen is unknown.

The CDR3 is 15 residues long. The germline V gene encodes CDR1 LNHDA and CDR2 SQIVND (reference sequence). V lost 5 bases to trimming and J lost 1 base, with 15 bases between them. V is TRBV19 and J is TRBJ2-7, with D tentatively TRBD1 (5 bases). The sample comprised PBMCs. The origin of this receptor is a woman aged 18-29 years in good health and CMV-seropositive. CDR3 sequence: CASSGAYANSYEQYF. The CDR3 DNA follows: TGTGCCAGTAGTGGGGCGTATGCGAATTCCTACGAGCAGTACTTC.